The 12 T cell receptor beta chains presented below share a single source sample, sequenced in a study of blood T cell repertoires in COVID-19. Sequencing used immunoSEQ multiplex PCR; TCRdb keeps in-frame clones, though not all of them. Here the sample spans over 150,000 clones, around 85% being singletons. Material for sequencing was peripheral blood. The origin of the receptors is a man in his 60s with COVID-19, enrolled during active disease.

The J gene is TRBJ1-1, the V gene TRBV6-2 or TRBV6-3, with TRBD1 identical over 10 bases. J gave up 1 base and V 6 bases, and 5 bases lay outside the gene matches. Germline lookup yields CDR1 MNHEY and CDR2 SVGEGT. CDR3 length equals 15 residues. The CDR3 DNA reads as TGTGCCAGCAGCCGACAGGGGGCCAAGAACACTGAAGCTTTCTTT. Its translation: CASSRQGAKNTEAFF.

The chain carries TRBV18 and TRBJ2-3; 8 bases agree with TRBD1. After removal of 5 bases from V and 1 base from J, the junction contained 11 bases not matched to a gene. CDR3 length: 17 amino acids. Germline CDR1 is KGHSH and CDR2 is LQKENI. The CDR3 region has the DNA TGTGCCAGCTCATCCTTAAGTAACAGGGGGGGCACAGATACGCAGTATTTT. Its protein product is CASSSLSNRGGTDTQYF.

The CDR3 region has the DNA TGCGCCAGCAGCCTCACAGGGGGAGGTGGCTACACCTTC. Protein sequence: CASSLTGGGGYTF. This chain links TRBV4-3 with TRBJ1-2; 8 bases match TRBD1. There are 13 residues in the CDR3. Looked up from germline, CDR1 is LGHNA and CDR2 is YSLEER. V lost 4 bases and J lost 7; bases outside the gene matches: 5.

This clone was observed a few times. The V gene is TRBV28, the J gene TRBJ1-5; D is perhaps TRBD1 (5 bases). Germline CDR1 and CDR2: MDHEN and SYDVKM. The germline V and J ends were trimmed by 6 bases and 6 bases, with 18 bases remaining between them. The CDR3 length is 15 residues. The CDR3 sequence: CASRGGGRFGQPQHF. CDR3 nucleotide sequence: TGTGCCAGCAGGGGGGGAGGTCGGTTTGGTCAGCCCCAGCATTTT. The complete variable domain, with remaining parts taken from reference TRBV28 and TRBJ1-5, reads DVKVTQSSRYLVKRTGEKVFLECVQDMDHENMFWYRQDPGLGLRLIYFSYDVKMKEKGDIPEGYSVSREKKERFSLILESASTNQTSMYLCASRGGGRFGQPQHFGDGTRLSIL.

The gene calls are TRBV4-3 and TRBJ2-1; possible D gene TRBD1, 6 bases. V lost 3 bases, J lost 8 bases, and 14 bases lay in between. This CDR3 comprises 14 residues. The germline V gene encodes CDR1 LGHNA and CDR2 YSLEER. The CDR3 DNA reads TGCGCCAGCAGCCACGAAGGGGGTCGGGATGAGCAGTTCTTC. It specifies CASSHEGGRDEQFF.

In this sample, this clone turned up once. The gene calls are TRBV19 and TRBJ2-1, with D perhaps matching TRBD1 (5 bases). Trimming stripped 5 bases from V and 10 bases from J, with 9 bases between. The CDR3 extends over 11 amino acids. From germline, CDR1 is LNHDA and CDR2 SQIVND (reference sequence). The CDR3, as DNA: TGTGCCAGTAGTGATCGACAGGAGCAGTTCTTC. Amino acid sequence: CASSDRQEQFF.

The rearrangement uses TRBV18 and TRBJ1-1, with 8 bases identical to TRBD1. The V gene end was trimmed by 6 bases and the J gene end by 7 bases; junction bases not matched to a gene: 7. CDR1 and CDR2 (germline): KGHSH, LQKENI. CDR3 size: 13 residues. CDR3: CASSIVDRGEAFF. The CDR3 DNA is TGTGCCAGCTCTATCGTAGACAGGGGTGAAGCTTTCTTT.

The genes are TRBV29-1 and TRBJ1-1; 9 nucleotides line up with TRBD1. Germline-derived CDR1 and CDR2 are SQVTM and ANQGSEA. This CDR3 is built from 14 residues. The ends lost 6 bases at V and 1 base at J; junction bases unmatched: 6. The CDR3 DNA reads as TGCAGCGTCGATACAGGGGGCAGGAACACTGAAGCTTTCTTT. This codes for CSVDTGGRNTEAFF.

V gene TRBV7-2 combines with J gene TRBJ2-3, with 7 nucleotides matching TRBD2. CDR1 and CDR2 from the germline V gene are SGHTA and FQGNSA. With V trimmed by 1 base and J by 9 bases, 4 bases remained unmatched. This CDR3 region has 13 residues. The CDR3, as DNA: TGTGCCAGCAGCTTAGAAGGCGGGGGAACGCAGTATTTT. Translation gives CASSLEGGGTQYF.

V and J are TRBV19 and TRBJ2-7; D may be TRBD2 (6 bases). The CDR3 spans 13 residues. Germline CDR1 reads LNHDA; CDR2 reads SQIVND (reference sequence). The ends were cut back, 6 bases at V and 3 bases at J, with 12 bases in the middle. CDR3 residues: CASSLPGVYEQYF. The CDR3 nucleotides read TGTGCCAGTAGCTTGCCGGGGGTCTACGAGCAGTACTTC. The full variable domain, in which reference TRBV19 and TRBJ2-7 provide the parts outside the CDR3, is DGGITQSPKYLFRKEGQNVTLSCEQNLNHDAMYWYRQDPGQGLRLIYYSQIVNDFQKGDIAEGYSVSREKKESFPLTVTSAQKNPTAFYLCASSLPGVYEQYFGPGTRLTVT.

The rearrangement joins TRBV5-5 to TRBJ2-7; the match to TRBD1 covers 11 bases. The CDR3 extends over 14 amino acids. The junction had 2 bases not matched to a gene; V was cut back by 3 bases and J by 3 bases. Germline CDR1 SGHKS, CDR2 YYEKEE (reference sequence). The CDR3 DNA reads TGTGCCAGCAGCTGGACAGGGGGCGGCTACGAGCAGTACTTC. This codes for CASSWTGGGYEQYF.

The rearrangement uses TRBV5-1 and TRBJ1-6, with 7 bases fitting TRBD1. The germline V gene encodes CDR1 SGHRS and CDR2 YFSETQ. V lost 4 bases, J lost 8 bases, and 9 bases stayed unmatched. CDR3 length: 15 residues. The CDR3 DNA reads TGCGCCAGCAGCCTGGACAGGTCGAAGGATTCACCCCTCCACTTT. It yields the protein CASSLDRSKDSPLHF.